This T cell receptor (beta chain) stems from a study of shared clonotypes between healthy human individuals. The study, taken as a whole, reports: Rarefaction gave evidence that sorted-subset sequencing remained incomplete despite large depth. The study drew on few donors, limiting represented genetic and exposure-history diversity. It was only blood that was sampled, and tissue repertoires likely differ.

The data were produced by immunoSEQ multiplex PCR, yet TCRdb's version contains in-frame clones alone and is incomplete. The top ten clones hold around 0.37% of a sample with 2 million to 3 million clones, roughly 93% of them seen once. Points on this clone: The antigen remains undetermined.

The sequenced material came from naive CD4+ T cells from PBMCs. Subset indicated: CD45RA+ positively selected. The TCR sequence derives from a man in his late teens or twenties in good health. Some clones in this sample may be carry-over from other donors' samples.

CDR3 DNA: TGCGCCAGCAGCCAAGGGACTTCCTCGGGGAAAGAGACCCAGTACTTC. Translated: CASSQGTSSGKETQYF. The chain employs TRBV4-3 and TRBJ2-5; a possible D gene is TRBD2 (5 bases). This CDR3 comprises 16 residues. The ends were cut back, 1 base at V and 3 bases at J, with 15 bases in the middle. CDR1 LGHNA and CDR2 YSLEER come from the germline V gene.